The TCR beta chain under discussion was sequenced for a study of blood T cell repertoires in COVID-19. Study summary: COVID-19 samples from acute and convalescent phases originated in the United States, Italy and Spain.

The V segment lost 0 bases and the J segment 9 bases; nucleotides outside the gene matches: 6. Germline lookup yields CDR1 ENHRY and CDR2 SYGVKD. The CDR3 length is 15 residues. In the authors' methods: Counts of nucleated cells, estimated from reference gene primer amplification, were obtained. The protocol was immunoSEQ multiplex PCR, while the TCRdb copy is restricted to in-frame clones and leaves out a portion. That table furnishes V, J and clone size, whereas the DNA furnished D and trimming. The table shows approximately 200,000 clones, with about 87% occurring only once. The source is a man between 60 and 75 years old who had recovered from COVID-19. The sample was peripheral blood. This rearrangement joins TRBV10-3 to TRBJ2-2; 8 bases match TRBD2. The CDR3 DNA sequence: TGTGCCATCAGTGAGTCGATTCAGCGGGAGAGGGAGCTGTTTTTT. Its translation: CAISESIQRERELFF.